This T cell receptor (beta chain) is from a study of blood T cell repertoires in COVID-19 (dated by TCRdb to about 2020). In the study overall: Samples from collaborators originated in the United States, Italy and Spain and spanned both the acute and convalescent phases of COVID-19. Nearly every sample came with metadata listing a de-identified subject ID, COVID-19 status, age in years and sex. Subjects who had been exposed to COVID-19, were actively infected with it, or had recovered from it provided the deeply sampled blood TCRbeta repertoires that made up the dataset. Samples were obtained from the ongoing ImmuneRACE study (first 160 participants) and from 950 to 1,500 subjects provided by 6 global collaborators. The material from the prospective study consisted of cDNA or gDNA derived from T cells, B-cell-depleted T cells, or PBMCs. The repertoires were released in a freely available public database intended as a resource for research on the immune response to SARS-CoV-2. Where available, HLA class I and class II types were obtained from metadata supplied by the sample provider rather than from assay-based typing. General study outcomes and caveats: How much clinical and demographic metadata was included differed by source and by participant, and the metadata was provided uncurated.

Points on this clone: Its target antigen remains unknown. The input lacks base qualities; no much larger clone sits a single base away.

Whole blood was collected in K2EDTA tubes by collaborating institutions according to the institutions' own protocols. For TCRbeta analysis, collaborators shipped samples as frozen whole blood, isolated PBMCs, or DNA extracted from either of those sample types. Including the terminal cysteine and phenylalanine, the CDR3 comprises 14 residues. Only the CDR3 portion is preserved as DNA: 42 bases, with reading frame beginning at the first base. In the germline V gene, CDR1 corresponds to SGHRS and CDR2 to YFSETQ. V is pared back by 4 bases and J by 5 bases, with 15 bases lying between the germline termini. TCRbeta CDR3 regions were amplified from genomic DNA by means of the immunoSEQ Assay, a bias-controlled multiplex PCR. In the source study's methods: Within the assay, amplification of reference gene primers was used to estimate how many nucleated cells each sample contained. To quantify the absolute abundance of each unique TCRbeta CDR3 rearrangement, sequence reads were collapsed and filtered. For each sample, productive Simpson clonality was calculated as the square root of Simpson's diversity index over productive rearrangements. TCRdb provides this immuneACCESS table in a form limited to in-frame rearrangements. Some clones are lacking; in checked studies, under half of them reflect an unresolved V gene, and why the rest are absent is not known. V, J and clone size reflect that table, while D and trimming were determined from the DNA. The sample records more than 100,000 clones, about 90% of which are singletons. The ten largest clones capture 6.2% of the sample.

Sequencing was carried out using peripheral blood. This clonotype originated in a human donor in a cohort sampled during active COVID-19. The chain is encoded by TRBV5-1 joined to TRBJ1-2; matching of 5 bases hints at TRBD1 as the D gene. CDR3 reads: CASSLTGTVYGYTF. The DNA reads TGCGCCAGCAGCCTGACCGGGACTGTATATGGCTACACCTTC. With all but the CDR3 taken from the reference TRBV5-1 and TRBJ1-2 genes, the full variable domain is: KAGVTQTPRYLIKTRGQQVTLSCSPISGHRSVSWYQQTPGQGLQFLFEYFSETQRNKGNFPGRFSGRQFSNSRSEMNVSTLELGDSALYLCASSLTGTVYGYTFGSGTRLTVV.